This is a list of T cell receptor beta chains from one sample in a study of blood T cells in healthy people across ages. Via MiXCR, TCRdb re-called the 5' RACE reads, giving one row per CDR3 protein. The data hold under 2,000,000 distinct CDR3 sequences, with around half observed a single time. The sample comprised blood. The origin of the receptors is a woman aged 35 to 49 in good health. The CDR3 runs from the conserved cysteine through the conserved F or W. The D gene is left open where the match is weak. The size field is filled for only some rows; it gives once, few, many or a size class.

clone_size,v_call,j_call,d_call,cdr3_aa,cdr3_nt
NA,TRBV6-2/TRBV6-3,TRBJ2-1,NA,CASNPDSGFYNEQFF,TGTGCCAGCAATCCCGACTCGGGCTTCTACAATGAGCAGTTCTTC
NA,TRBV27,TRBJ2-3,TRBD2,CASSSYNRLAGATRDTQYF,TGTGCCAGCAGTTCCTATAATAGACTAGCGGGGGCTACACGGGATACGCAGTATTTT
NA,TRBV11-2,TRBJ1-2,TRBD1,CASSSQRQGPLNGYTF,TGTGCCAGCAGCTCACAGAGACAGGGTCCCTTGAATGGCTACACCTTC
once,TRBV4-1,TRBJ1-5,NA,CASSQDSWGGGSLQPQHF,TGCGCCAGCAGCCAAGATTCCTGGGGCGGCGGTTCTCTTCAGCCCCAGCATTTT
NA,TRBV20-1,TRBJ1-2,NA,CSARGSGLTTLANYGYTF,TGCAGTGCTAGAGGATCGGGCCTGACGACGCTTGCTAACTATGGCTACACCTTC
NA,TRBV12-3/TRBV12-4,TRBJ2-5,TRBD2,CASRKGTSIQETQYF,TGTGCCAGCAGAAAAGGGACTAGCATCCAAGAGACCCAGTACTTC
NA,TRBV29-1,TRBJ1-2,NA,CSVVVGKYGYTF,TGCAGCGTTGTAGTGGGGAAATATGGCTACACCTTC
NA,TRBV7-2,TRBJ2-1,TRBD2,CASSLTSAPGTSRNEQFF,TGTGCCAGCAGCTTAACCTCCGCCCCCGGGACTAGTCGGAATGAGCAGTTCTTC
NA,TRBV4-3,TRBJ2-1,NA,CASSQGIVSNEQFF,TGCGCCAGCAGCCAAGGAATAGTGAGTAATGAGCAGTTCTTC
few,TRBV6-5,TRBJ2-5,NA,CASSYLANQETQYF,TGTGCCAGCAGTTACCTCGCGAACCAAGAGACCCAGTACTTC
few,TRBV6-1,TRBJ2-3,NA,CASSELTLTDTQYF,TGTGCCAGCAGTGAATTGACCCTCACAGATACGCAGTATTTT